This passage covers 24 T cell receptor beta chains from one sample sequenced in a study of cytomegalovirus exposure and HLA in healthy donors. PCR used 60 Vbeta primers and 13 Jbeta primers. Clones were sequenced by immunoSEQ multiplex PCR, and TCRdb holds only the in-frame ones, with some missing. This table lists some 150,000 clones. The sample consisted of PBMCs. The receptors derive from a woman aged 18-30 years in good health and CMV-seronegative.

The chain links TRBV7-9 to TRBJ1-2; 7 bases map to TRBD1. The CDR3 sequence is 16 residues long. J was trimmed by 3 bases and V by 4 bases; bases with no gene match: 11. Germline V gene lookup returns CDR1 SEHNR and CDR2 FQNEAQ (reference sequence). CDR3 residues: CASSSSFDRADYGYTF. The CDR3, as DNA: TGTGCCAGCAGCTCCTCTTTCGACAGGGCCGACTATGGCTACACCTTC.

This rearrangement joins TRBV5-1 to TRBJ2-1; D perhaps matches TRBD2 (5 bases). The CDR3 totals 14 residues. V was clipped by 2 bases and J by 5 bases, with 11 bases between them. The V gene's germline CDR1 is SGHRS and CDR2 YFSETQ. CDR3 sequence: CASSFAGFNNEQFF. CDR3 DNA sequence: TGCGCCAGCAGCTTCGCGGGCTTTAACAATGAGCAGTTCTTC.

The chain couples TRBV28 to TRBJ2-7; 9 nucleotides agree with TRBD2. The CDR3 length is 16 residues. CDR1 MDHEN and CDR2 SYDVKM come from the germline V gene. V shed 4 bases and J 3 bases; nucleotides not matched to a gene: 10. CDR3 in DNA: TGTGCCAGCAGTTCGCTCCCTAGCGGGACTTTCTACGAGCAGTACTTC. Translation: CASSSLPSGTFYEQYF.

The chain has TRBV18 and TRBJ1-3, with D tentatively TRBD1 (5 bases). The CDR3 has 15 residues. V was trimmed by 3 bases and J by 0 bases, leaving 9 bases between them. From germline, CDR1 is KGHSH and CDR2 LQKENI. The CDR3 region is CASSPVQGSGNTIYF. For the CDR3, the DNA is TGTGCCAGCTCACCGGTCCAGGGCTCTGGAAACACCATATATTTT.

This chain links TRBV5-1 with TRBJ2-7, with 11 bases matching TRBD1. The ends lost 4 bases at V and 6 bases at J; junction bases unmatched: 6. This CDR3 has 14 residues. Germline values: CDR1 SGHRS, CDR2 YFSETQ. CDR3 loop: CASSPGTGGLEQYV. The CDR3 bases are TGCGCCAGCAGCCCCGGGACAGGGGGTCTCGAGCAGTACGTC.

The chain recombines TRBV4-3 with TRBJ2-3; TRBD1 matches 8 bases. Germline loops: CDR1 LGHNA, CDR2 YSLEER. V shed 0 bases, J shed 5 bases, and the junction held 7 bases outside the gene matches. CDR3 length: 16 amino acids. The CDR3 region is CASSQEKGQVGDTQYF. The CDR3 coding sequence is TGCGCCAGCAGCCAAGAAAAGGGACAGGTGGGAGATACGCAGTATTTT.

The CDR3 DNA follows: TGCGCCAGCGCCGGGACAGGAACTAATGAAAAACTGTTTTTT. It yields the protein CASAGTGTNEKLFF. The V gene is TRBV5-1, the J gene TRBJ1-4; 8 bases are shared with TRBD1. The CDR3 sequence is 14 residues long. V was clipped by 7 bases and J by 1 base; unmatched bases: 3. Germline-derived CDR1 and CDR2 are SGHRS and YFSETQ.

The chain couples TRBV6-6 to TRBJ2-7; 8 nucleotides line up with TRBD2. V lost 2 bases, J lost 3 bases, and 6 bases stayed unmatched. The CDR3 runs to 15 residues. From germline, CDR1 is MNHNY and CDR2 SVGAGI (reference sequence). This CDR3 reads CASSYGLAGIYEQYF. The DNA for the CDR3 is TGTGCCAGCAGTTACGGACTAGCAGGAATCTACGAGCAGTACTTC.

Concerning this clone: Compared with germline, one end of the junction differs, possibly owing to a read error. In DNA, the CDR3 is TGCGCCGGCAGCTTGGGGAGGGCGCTAGGGAACACTGAAGCTTTCTTT. Translation gives CAGSLGRALGNTEAFF. The chain is built from TRBV5-1 and TRBJ1-1; D remains unclear. CDR3 length: 16 residues. Per the germline V gene, CDR1 is SGHRS and CDR2 is YFSETQ.

The chain couples TRBV5-5 to TRBJ1-3; D remains ambiguous. Germline CDR1 is SGHKS and CDR2 is YYEKEE (reference sequence). This CDR3 has 17 amino acids. Trimming took 0 bases from V and 0 from J, leaving 13 bases between them. The CDR3: CASSLVWRPSSGNTIYF. The CDR3 DNA reads TGTGCCAGCAGCTTGGTCTGGAGGCCCAGCTCTGGAAACACCATATATTTT.

The chain is built from TRBV9 and TRBJ2-3; D is possibly TRBD2 (6 bases). Germline loops: CDR1 SGDLS, CDR2 YYNGEE. CDR3 size: 17 residues. V lost 3 bases and J lost 6, with 23 bases in between. CDR3 sequence reads: CASSGPGRLNLRDTQYF. The CDR3 DNA is TGTGCCAGCAGCGGACCGGGGAGGCTAAACCTGAGGGATACGCAGTATTTT.

With regard to this clone: This sample includes further DNA sequences coding for the same CDR3. The J gene is TRBJ2-5, the V gene TRBV2; 12 nucleotides align to TRBD2. Germline V gene lookup returns CDR1 SNHLY and CDR2 FYNNEI. V was pared by 5 bases and J by 4 bases, with 8 bases of the junction left unmatched. The CDR3 is made up of 16 amino acids. This chain's CDR3 is CASSSRLAGAGETQYF. The CDR3 bases are TGTGCCAGCAGTTCGCGACTAGCGGGAGCGGGAGAGACCCAGTACTTC.

The CDR3 nucleotides are TGTGCCAGCAGCTTAGCACGGGGAAACACTGAAGCTTTCTTT. It is translated as CASSLARGNTEAFF. The rearrangement joins TRBV11-2 to TRBJ1-1; unclear D gene. V was cut by 1 base and J by 2 bases, with 8 bases left in between. This CDR3 contains 14 residues. The germline gives CDR1 SGHAT, CDR2 FQNNGV.

The rearrangement links TRBV4-1 to TRBJ2-1; 13 bases map to TRBD2. The germline V gene has CDR1 MGHRA and CDR2 YSYEKL. V trimming: 3 bases; J trimming: 12 bases; junction bases outside the gene matches: 8. The length of the CDR3 is 15 residues. The CDR3 is CASSHPGTSGKGQFF. The CDR3 DNA sequence: TGCGCCAGCAGCCACCCGGGGACTAGCGGGAAGGGGCAGTTCTTC.

The rearrangement links TRBV7-8 to TRBJ2-7, with D tentatively TRBD2 (7 bases). V was pared by 5 bases and J by 1 base, with 15 bases between. From germline, CDR1 is SGHVS and CDR2 FQNEAQ. CDR3 length: 15 amino acids. CDR3 in amino acids: CASSPRGAPSYEQYF. CDR3 coding DNA: TGTGCCAGCAGCCCTCGGGGGGCACCATCCTACGAGCAGTACTTC.

This chain uses TRBV30 with TRBJ1-3, with D perhaps TRBD1 (6 bases). Germline CDR1 and CDR2: GTSNPN and SVGIG (reference sequence). The CDR3 covers 15 residues. V was clipped by 2 bases and J by 1 base, with 12 bases between them. The CDR3 loop is CAWSRNRASGNTIYF. The DNA of the CDR3 is TGTGCCTGGAGTCGAAACAGGGCGTCTGGAAACACCATATATTTT.

The chain combines TRBV14 with TRBJ1-2; TRBD1 is a possible D gene (5 bases). The CDR3 is made up of 14 amino acids. The germline CDR1 and CDR2 sequences are SGHDN and FVKESK. The V gene lost 1 base and the J gene lost 4 bases, with 10 bases spanning the gap. The CDR3: CASSQGGGVYGYTF. The CDR3 DNA sequence: TGTGCCAGCAGCCAAGGGGGCGGCGTCTATGGCTACACCTTC.

The chain combines TRBV5-4 with TRBJ1-2, with D unclear. This CDR3 has 12 residues. Germline V lookup: CDR1 SGHNT, CDR2 YYREEE (reference sequence). V was pared by 3 bases and J by 8 bases, with 11 bases between. The CDR3 protein is CASSSGWSGYTF. CDR3 bases: TGTGCCAGCAGCTCCGGATGGAGCGGCTACACCTTC.

The genes are TRBV14 and TRBJ1-1; maybe TRBD1 (5 bases). The V end was cut by 5 bases, the J end by 1 base, with 8 bases between. This CDR3 contains 13 residues. Germline CDR1 is SGHDN and CDR2 is FVKESK. The CDR3 spells CASSVQGNTEAFF. The CDR3 DNA follows: TGTGCCAGCAGCGTTCAGGGGAACACTGAAGCTTTCTTT.

The chain carries TRBV5-6 and TRBJ2-1; 7 bases agree with TRBD1. V dropped 2 bases and J dropped 1; count of bases not matched to a gene: 3. This CDR3 region has 15 residues. The germline V gene has CDR1 SGHDT and CDR2 YYEEEE. The CDR3 region is CASSFGTESYNEQFF. The CDR3 DNA sequence: TGTGCCAGCAGCTTCGGGACAGAATCCTACAATGAGCAGTTCTTC.

The rearrangement links TRBV7-9 to TRBJ1-1; D may be TRBD1 (6 bases). This CDR3 region has 14 residues. The ends were cut back, 4 bases at V and 1 base at J, with 10 bases in the middle. CDR1 and CDR2 from the germline V gene are SEHNR and FQNEAQ (reference sequence). Here the CDR3 DNA reads TGTGCCAGCAGCTACACGACAGGGAACACTGAAGCTTTCTTT. It specifies CASSYTTGNTEAFF.

The chain employs TRBV29-1 and TRBJ2-1; 8 nucleotides match TRBD2. CDR3 length: 20 residues. Germline values: CDR1 SQVTM, CDR2 ANQGSEA. The V gene end was trimmed by 6 bases and the J gene end by 6 bases; junction bases not matched to a gene: 28. The CDR3 loop is CSVLGRESLSGRASSNEQFF. CDR3 DNA sequence: TGCAGCGTGTTAGGCAGAGAGTCGCTTTCCGGGAGGGCATCTAGCAATGAGCAGTTCTTC.

The chain employs TRBV7-2 and TRBJ2-3; 7 nucleotides line up with TRBD1. Trimming at V came to 5 bases and at J to 2 bases, leaving 7 bases not matched to a gene. The CDR3 loop spans 15 amino acids. Germline V CDR1 and CDR2: SGHTA, FQGNSA. CDR3: CASSEDREFTDTQYF. The DNA for the CDR3 is TGTGCCAGCAGCGAAGACAGGGAGTTCACAGATACGCAGTATTTT.

The chain is built from TRBV18 and TRBJ1-3, with D perhaps matching TRBD1 (6 bases). Germline assignment: CDR1 KGHSH and CDR2 LQKENI. The CDR3 totals 18 residues. V dropped 1 base and J dropped 0 bases, with 16 bases sitting between them. The CDR3 nucleotides read TGTGCCAGCTCACCACTGCTCAGGGGAAAGGGCTCTGGAAACACCATATATTTT. Translating it yields CASSPLLRGKGSGNTIYF.